A selection of T cell receptor beta chains follows, all from one sample in a study of response to subunit inactivated influenza vaccine. TCRdb itself ran the RT-PCR reads through MiXCR, one entry per CDR3 protein. This table holds about 520,000 distinct CDR3 sequences, 7.2% found once. The sequenced sample was PBMCs from blood, obtained about 24 months after vaccination. The receptor source for this set is a man between 50 and 75 years old who received an inactivated influenza vaccine. Each CDR3 is given with its conserved first and last residue. The D gene is left open where the match is weak. Clone size, where shown, is once, few, many, or a class for clones that have expanded.

J,size,D,V,DNA,CDR3
TRBJ2-3,many,TRBD1,TRBV3-1,TGTGCCAGCAGCCTCGGACAGGTTCTAGATACGCAGTATTTT,CASSLGQVLDTQYF
TRBJ2-1,many,-,TRBV11-2,TGTGCCAGCAGCTTACAGGGCGGGAATGAGCAGTTCTTC,CASSLQGGNEQFF
TRBJ2-5,few,-,TRBV20-1,TGCAGTGCTGGGTCCTCAGGGCAGACCCAGTACTTC,CSAGSSGQTQYF
TRBJ2-1,-,TRBD1,TRBV5-1,TGCGCCAGCAGCGCGGACAGGTATGAGCAGTTCTTC,CASSADRYEQFF
TRBJ1-4,few,-,TRBV20-1,TGCAGTGCTAGAGTCAGGGGAGTGGGGGAAAAACTGTTTTTT,CSARVRGVGEKLFF
TRBJ2-1,many,-,TRBV12-3/TRBV12-4,TGTGCCAGCAGTACGGACAACTACAATGAGCAGTTCTTC,CASSTDNYNEQFF
TRBJ2-5,many,-,TRBV28,TGTGCCAGCAGTTTTGGGGATTTTCGAGAGACCCAGTACTTC,CASSFGDFRETQYF
TRBJ2-3,many,-,TRBV4-3,TGCGCCAGCAGCCAAGACCGGGGGCCCTTATCTAGTACGCAGTATTTT,CASSQDRGPLSSTQYF
TRBJ1-6,many,-,TRBV28,TGTGCCAGCTGGACGAAAGGCCCCCTCCACTTT,CASWTKGPLHF
TRBJ2-1,-,-,TRBV9,TGTGCCAGCAGCGTAGGGGTAGGTCCTGAGCAGTTCTTC,CASSVGVGPEQFF
TRBJ1-1,-,TRBD1,TRBV7-9,TGTGCCAGCAGCTCAACAGGGGCGGAGAACACTGAAGCTTTCTTT,CASSSTGAENTEAFF
TRBJ1-3,few,-,TRBV5-6,TGTGCCAGCAGCCAGGGGCTCTCTGGAAACACCATATATTTT,CASSQGLSGNTIYF
TRBJ2-7,-,-,TRBV5-6,TGTGCCAGCAGCTCCGGGATCACCTGCGAGCAGTACTTC,CASSSGITCEQYF
TRBJ2-4,many,TRBD2,TRBV4-3,TGCGCCAGCAGCCGAACGATAGCGGGAGGTTCGAACATTCAGTACTTC,CASSRTIAGGSNIQYF
TRBJ2-1,-,-,TRBV3-1,TGTGCCAGCAGCCCCGCCGGGAGCCGGTCCTACAATGAGCAGTTCTTC,CASSPAGSRSYNEQFF
TRBJ1-2,-,-,TRBV4-2,TGTGCCAGCAGCCAAACGGACGGGGGAAGCGGCTATGGCTACACCTTC,CASSQTDGGSGYGYTF
TRBJ2-5,many,-,TRBV20-1,TGCAGTGCTAGATCCCCACTAGAGGTGGAGACCCAGTACTTC,CSARSPLEVETQYF
TRBJ2-3,few,-,TRBV7-2,TGTGCCAGCAGTCAGGGGACACCTAGCACAGATACGCAGTATTTT,CASSQGTPSTDTQYF
TRBJ1-2,few,-,TRBV2,TGTGCCAGCAGTGTACCGGCAGGGGAGACCACCTTC,CASSVPAGETTF
TRBJ2-3,many,-,TRBV7-8,TGTGCCAGCAGCTTAGTTACTACAGACTCAATGAGAGATACGCAGTATTTT,CASSLVTTDSMRDTQYF
TRBJ1-1,-,TRBD1,TRBV12-3/TRBV12-4,TGTGCCAGCAGTCCCGGACAGGGTAGAGCTTTCTTT,CASSPGQGRAFF
TRBJ2-1,many,-,TRBV28,TGTGCCAGCAGTTTATATCGGGGAACCCTATCCTACAATGAGCAGTTCTTC,CASSLYRGTLSYNEQFF
TRBJ1-1,many,-,TRBV7-8,TGTGCCAGCAGCTTAGACGCGGGGGAAGCTTTCTTT,CASSLDAGEAFF
TRBJ1-1,-,-,TRBV12-3/TRBV12-4,TGTGCCAGCAGTTTTGGGGGGCTACCTGAAGCTTTCTTT,CASSFGGLPEAFF
TRBJ1-1,few,-,TRBV12-3/TRBV12-4,TGTGCCAGCAGATCCATACAGGGTCGGAACACTGAAGCTTTCTTT,CASRSIQGRNTEAFF
TRBJ1-1,-,-,TRBV5-5,TGTGCCAGCAGCCCTGTTAGAGCGAACACTGAAGCTTTCTTT,CASSPVRANTEAFF
TRBJ1-5,many,TRBD1,TRBV10-3,TGTGCCATCAGCAGGACAGGGGGGAATCAGCCCCAGCATTTT,CAISRTGGNQPQHF
TRBJ2-1,few,-,TRBV20-1,TGCAGTGCTAGTCTTTTGGGCAACATTTACAATGAGCAGTTCTTC,CSASLLGNIYNEQFF
TRBJ2-3,-,TRBD2,TRBV7-2,TGTGCCAGCAGCTTAGTATTTAGCGGGGGGATCACAGATACGCAGTATTTT,CASSLVFSGGITDTQYF